The 9 T cell receptor beta chains reported below all come from one sample, sequenced in a study of identical twins. Via MiXCR, TCRdb re-called the 5' RACE reads, giving one row per CDR3 protein. The profile covers around 690,000 distinct CDR3 sequences, with approximately 22% appearing a single time and roughly 4% taken by the ten largest. A further study also used this sample, focusing on T cells expressing NK-cell markers.

The sample consisted of PBMCs. These receptors originate from a young woman in good health.

In its sample, this clonotype was seen many times. The chain uses TRBV7-2 and TRBJ1-6; D is undetermined. The CDR3 contains 16 residues. V lost 2 bases and J lost 0, with 8 bases in between. Germline-derived CDR1 and CDR2 are SGHTA and FQGNSA. CDR3 DNA sequence: TGTGCCAGCAGCTTATACTCTGGCTCCTATAATTCACCCCTCCACTTT. Protein product: CASSLYSGSYNSPLHF.

The V and J genes are TRBV9 and TRBJ2-5, with a tentative D call TRBD2 (5 bases). Germline CDR1 SGDLS, CDR2 YYNGEE. V was pared by 3 bases and J by 7 bases, with 10 bases between. This CDR3 is built from 12 residues. CDR3 sequence reads: CASSGPAGTQYF. CDR3 coding DNA: TGTGCCAGCAGCGGCCCTGCGGGGACCCAGTACTTC.

This clonotype was observed a few times. The chain recombines TRBV5-1 with TRBJ2-7; 8 positions agree with TRBD1. Germline lookup yields CDR1 SGHRS and CDR2 YFSETQ. After removal of 4 bases from V and 4 bases from J, the junction contained 13 bases not matched to a gene. The CDR3 spans 16 residues. For the CDR3, the DNA is TGCGCCAGCAGCCGGACATCGGCCGGGACAGGTTACGAGCAGTACTTC. Its protein product is CASSRTSAGTGYEQYF. The full variable domain, completed using reference TRBV5-1 and TRBJ2-7, is KAGVTQTPRYLIKTRGQQVTLSCSPISGHRSVSWYQQTPGQGLQFLFEYFSETQRNKGNFPGRFSGRQFSNSRSEMNVSTLELGDSALYLCASSRTSAGTGYEQYFGPGTRLTVT.

This clonotype was observed a few times. This sequence joins TRBV7-2 and TRBJ1-5; no firm D call. Germline values: CDR1 SGHTA, CDR2 FQGNSA. V was clipped by 5 bases and J by 0 bases, with 2 bases between them. CDR3 length: 12 amino acids. As DNA, the CDR3 is TGTGCCAGCAGCGTTAGCAATCAGCCCCAGCATTTT. Its translation is CASSVSNQPQHF. Full variable domain (rest looked up from reference TRBV7-2 and TRBJ1-5): GAGVSQSPSNKVTEKGKDVELRCDPISGHTALYWYRQSLGQGLEFLIYFQGNSAPDKSGLPSDRFSAERTGGSVSTLTIQRTQQEDSAVYLCASSVSNQPQHFGDGTRLSIL.

This clonotype appeared a single time. This chain uses TRBV3-1 with TRBJ2-1; possibly TRBD2 for D (6 bases). The germline gives CDR1 LGHDT, CDR2 YNNKEL (reference sequence). The CDR3 loop spans 14 amino acids. Deletions cut 4 bases from V and 7 bases from J, with 14 bases between. The CDR3 DNA sequence: TGTGCCAGCAGCCCGGCTAGAGGGAGGAATGAGCAGTTCTTC. It translates to CASSPARGRNEQFF.

This clonotype was detected only a few times. The chain combines TRBV20-1 with TRBJ2-7, with D possibly being TRBD2 (5 bases). Trimming left V 6 bases short and J 0 bases short, with 15 bases between. Germline assignment: CDR1 DFQATT and CDR2 SNEGSKA (reference sequence). The CDR3 is made up of 14 amino acids. CDR3 in amino acids: CSAQGRGTSYEQYF. CDR3 nucleotides: TGCAGTGCCCAAGGACGGGGAACCTCCTACGAGCAGTACTTC.

This clonotype has only a few counts. This sequence joins TRBV3-1 and TRBJ2-7, with TRBD1 matching 9 bases. Germline CDR1 reads LGHDT; CDR2 reads YNNKEL (reference sequence). V was clipped by 2 bases and J by 5 bases; unmatched bases: 7. The CDR3 contains 15 residues. The CDR3 DNA reads TGTGCCAGCAGCCAACCCGGGACAGGGACCCACGAGCAGTACTTC. It specifies CASSQPGTGTHEQYF.

This chain links TRBV11-3 with TRBJ2-2; perhaps TRBD2 as D (6 bases). The V gene lost 5 bases and the J gene lost 5 bases, with 12 bases spanning the gap. CDR3 length: 14 amino acids. In germline, CDR1 is SGHNT, CDR2 YENEEA. The CDR3 DNA is TGTGCCAGCAGCCGAGCGGGTCAGACCGGGGAGCTGTTTTTT. Translating gives CASSRAGQTGELFF.

This clonotype came up a few times. The DNA of the CDR3 is TGTGCCAGCCGCGAGAGGGGGGCTACCACAGATACGCAGTATTTT. Translated, it gives CASRERGATTDTQYF. This chain links TRBV7-2 with TRBJ2-3; D is tentatively TRBD1 or TRBD2 (6 bases each). The germline V gene has CDR1 SGHTA and CDR2 FQGNSA. The CDR3 is 15 residues long. Trimming pared 8 bases from V and 2 bases from J, leaving 17 bases between.